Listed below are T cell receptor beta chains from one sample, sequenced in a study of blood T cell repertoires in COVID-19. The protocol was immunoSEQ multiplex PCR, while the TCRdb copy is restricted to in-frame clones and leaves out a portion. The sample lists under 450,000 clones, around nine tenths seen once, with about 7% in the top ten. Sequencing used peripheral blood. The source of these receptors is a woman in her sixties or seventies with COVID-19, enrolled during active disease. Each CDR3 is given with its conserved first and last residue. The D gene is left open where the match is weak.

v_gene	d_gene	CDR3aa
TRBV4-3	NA	CASSQRGSGNQPQHF
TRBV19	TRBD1	CASSRTGTGVDGYTF
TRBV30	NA	CAWGLMGRLEGNTIYF
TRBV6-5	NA	CATRDTNYNEQFF
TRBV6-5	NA	CASSRGVEQYF
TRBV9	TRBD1	CASSGGSGGGQPQHF
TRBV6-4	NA	CASSDGGDHNQPQHF
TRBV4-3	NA	CASSPYTTAGGEQYF
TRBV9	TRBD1	CASSAAGGSYEQYF
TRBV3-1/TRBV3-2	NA	CASSQIGGNTIYF
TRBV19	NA	CASSIAGSGNTIYF
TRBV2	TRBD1	CASSPSRQGGEQYF
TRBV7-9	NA	CASSPLTIGGYGYTF
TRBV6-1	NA	CASSEWGDLSNQPQHF
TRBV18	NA	CASSPPSLEETQYF
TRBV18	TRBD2	CASSPASGGVTYEQYF
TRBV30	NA	CAWSRQGTDTQYF
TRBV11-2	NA	CASSRDNNRGYTF
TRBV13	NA	CASSFGRGYGYTF
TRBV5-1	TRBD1	CASSDLRDRVGDYGYTF
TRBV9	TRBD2	CASSVAILAGGLTDTQYF
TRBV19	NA	CASTLGGGTYNEQFF
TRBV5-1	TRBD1	CASSNRDRGLNTEAFF
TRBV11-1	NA	CASSLQGKLDEQYF
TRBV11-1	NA	CASSPSLRETQYF
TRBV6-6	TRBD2	CASMGSGGARETQYF
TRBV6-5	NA	CASSYSADSSGNTIYF
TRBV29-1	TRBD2	CSVFRGGDNEQFF
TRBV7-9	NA	CASSLSGANEKLFF
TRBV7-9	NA	CASSIQVNTEAFF
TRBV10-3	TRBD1	CAISGTGDQPQHF
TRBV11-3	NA	CASSLRDSSYGYTF
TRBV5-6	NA	CASSPYRSMNTEAFF
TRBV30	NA	CACSTGSQGYTF
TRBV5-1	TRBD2	CARSLGGGGAVETQYF
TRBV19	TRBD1	CASIEVETGGNGYTF
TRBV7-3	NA	CASSPTGNTEAFF
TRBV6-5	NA	CASTGLTSYNEQFF
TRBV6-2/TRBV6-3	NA	CASSYYGSTDTQYF
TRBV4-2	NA	CASSQVAASGNEQFF
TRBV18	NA	CASSGGTEETQYF
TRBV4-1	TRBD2	CASSQSTSGGGYEQYF
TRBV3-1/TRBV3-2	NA	CASSPRQAGLTRNTIYF
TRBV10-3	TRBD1	CAISGTEDTDTQYF
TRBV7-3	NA	CASSLTLLARSNYGYTF
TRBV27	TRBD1	CASSPGTGAGEAFF
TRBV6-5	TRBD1	CASSLGSGQGTDTQYF
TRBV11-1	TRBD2	CASSLLTSGGTDTQYF
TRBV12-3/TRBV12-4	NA	CASDQGKGEKLFF
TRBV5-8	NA	CASSPRWGVAASTDTQYF
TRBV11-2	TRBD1	CASSQGQTTTNEKLFF
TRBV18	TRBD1	CASSPPAGSPGGDTQYF
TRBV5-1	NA	CASSPPGGLQETQYF
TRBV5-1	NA	CASSLQVNNEQFF
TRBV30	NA	CAWDHLNTEAFF